This TCR beta chain originates from a study of shared clonotypes between healthy human individuals. Findings and limits, study-wide: Clonotype sharing among donors was expected to depend on sequencing depth.

Germline V lookup: CDR1 SGDLS, CDR2 YYNGEE. The CDR3 runs 17 residues. The junction had 12 bases not matched to a gene; V was cut back by 6 bases and J by 3 bases. This clone has at least ten counts. The antigen remains unidentified. TCRdb keeps only in-frame clones here, not all; method: immunoSEQ multiplex PCR. Of some 87,000 clones detected, approximately 70% appear once; the ten largest clones hold around half. The V gene is TRBV9, the J gene TRBJ2-1; 10 nucleotides agree with TRBD2. Source material: memory CD8+ T cells sorted from blood. Stated subset: CD45RO+ cells pooled with CCR7-negative TemRA cells. This clonotype was obtained from a man between 25 and 39 years old in good health. The DNA for the CDR3 is TGTGCCAGCACTGGACAGGCTGGACTAGCGGACTACAATGAGCAGTTCTTC. Protein: CASTGQAGLADYNEQFF.